This is a list of T cell receptor beta chains from one sample in a study of blood T cell repertoires in COVID-19. Some clones are missing from TCRdb's copy, which holds only in-frame ones; the method was immunoSEQ multiplex PCR. The sample shows about 370,000 clones, around 91% of them seen only once. Input material: PBMCs or T cells enriched from blood (not recorded which). The receptors were sampled from a young man who had recovered from COVID-19. Both conserved end residues are part of each CDR3.

>TRBV2|TRBJ1-2
CASDRTGGKGYTF
>TRBV4-1|TRBJ1-4
CASSPSGAGGIEKLFF
>TRBV28|TRBJ2-7
CASSRSPRGPEGVLHEQYF
>TRBV7-7|TRBJ2-1
CASSLAGALYSEQFF
>TRBV27|TRBJ1-6
CASSIRTGGNWSPLHF
>TRBV12-3/TRBV12-4|TRBJ2-1
CASKTQGAGEQFF
>TRBV28|TRBJ1-4
CASSPHGTDEKLFF
>TRBV10-3|TRBJ1-5
CAISGTGANQPQHF
>TRBV9|TRBJ2-3
CASSVTSGGAGGDTQYF
>TRBV5-1|TRBJ1-2
CASSLGDRAGGYTF
>TRBV19|TRBJ1-5
CATQGQGYSNQPQHF
>TRBV18|TRBJ2-3
CASSPPHPGMGTDTQYF
>TRBV19|TRBJ2-5
CATTRKETQYF
>TRBV11-2|TRBJ1-3
CASSLNVWGENTIYF
>TRBV10-3|TRBJ2-5
CASTGLAGTQYF
>TRBV6-5|TRBJ1-4
CASSYSEGRELFF
>TRBV4-1|TRBJ2-7
CASSLGTGDSYEQYF
>TRBV11-3|TRBJ2-3
CASRKQGLVTDTQYF
>TRBV7-9|TRBJ2-3
CASSLLSSTDTQYF
>TRBV19|TRBJ2-1
CASSVSGTSYNEQFF
>TRBV3-1/TRBV3-2|TRBJ1-5
CASSAPGTPARPQHF
>TRBV25-1|TRBJ1-1
CASRGRDSRMNTEAFF
>TRBV2|TRBJ1-1
CASNALGGITEAFF
>TRBV7-2|TRBJ2-1
CASSLEGASYNEQFF
>TRBV7-2|TRBJ2-1
CASSLAAGASSYNEQFF
>TRBV20-1|TRBJ2-2
CSASREVPNTGELFF
>TRBV6-5|TRBJ1-1
CASGRQGLHTEAFF
>TRBV30|TRBJ1-5
CAWGVSQPQHF
>TRBV7-2|TRBJ2-5
CASSLARQGRETQYF
>TRBV10-3|TRBJ2-7
CAIRGQALSYEQYF
>TRBV10-3|TRBJ1-5
CAIRGAQGGNQPQHF
>TRBV19|TRBJ2-7
CASRDSRVSYEQYF
>TRBV2|TRBJ1-1
CASSESGRLNTEAFF
>TRBV6-5|TRBJ1-4
CASRMTVDNEKLFF
>TRBV27|TRBJ2-2
CASSLRHLPLNTGELFF
>TRBV19|TRBJ2-1
CASSIRSWQGYNEQFF
>TRBV14|TRBJ2-1
CASSQYRPSGSSYNEQFF
>TRBV6-5|TRBJ2-7
CASEKTGQGVYEQYF
>TRBV4-2|TRBJ2-5
CASSRPRWGLAGGQETQYF
>TRBV5-1|TRBJ2-7
CASSSMAGSYEQYF
>TRBV30|TRBJ1-1
CAWTGQLNTEAFF